The present TCR beta chain was sequenced within a study of T cell responses to AZD1222 COVID-19 vaccine. Overall study findings and caveats: Clonal diversity may have been underestimated in mostly white British donors. The repertoires were collected only after the peak T cell response.

Assay: immunoSEQ multiplex PCR; the TCRdb copy retains only in-frame clones and omits some. The sample has about 120,000 clones, more than 75% seen once. This CDR3 region has 14 residues. Germline V gene data show CDR1 as SGHRS and CDR2 as YFSETQ. Trimming stripped 4 bases from V and 5 bases from J, with 12 bases between. Remarks on this clone: The antigen is undetermined.

The TCR was taken from an adult in good health. The V call is TRBV5-1, the J call TRBJ1-4; maybe TRBD1 (5 bases). The specimen comprised peripheral blood, sampled on day 0 of AZD1222 vaccination. CDR3 coding DNA: TGCGCCAGCAGCCCAGGGCCGGGGAATGAAAAACTGTTTTTT. Translated, it gives CASSPGPGNEKLFF.